This T cell receptor (beta chain) was sequenced in a study of cytomegalovirus exposure and HLA in healthy donors (dated by TCRdb to about 2017). Background on the whole study: An earlier analysis of roughly 500 of the donors reported about 260 Gb of sequence data and 117 million unique TCR beta sequences obtained from about 179 million T cells. To predict cytomegalovirus infection status, the study combined high-throughput TCR immunosequencing, statistical association of individual TCRs with disease status, and machine learning. In a later analysis, previously published TCR beta repertoires from several hundred donors were re-analyzed and high-resolution HLA genotyping was added so that TCR occurrence patterns could be studied. Four to six DR-DQ haplotypes were handled as single units for association and clustering, since linkage in the cohort was strong. Among 300 to 500 genotyped donors of the cohort, an average of about 220,000 unique TCR beta nucleotide sequences was sequenced per donor, of which about 19% were non-productive. The number of donors typed differed by locus, with about 629-640 for A, B, C, DRB1 and DQB1, 522 for DQA1, approximately 580 for DPA1, and some 450 for DPB1. HLA typing included class I and class II loci at four-digit resolution. Every repertoire in the discovery cohort had been generated on one and the same sequencing platform. Of the 350 to 400 genotyped donors, around 81% fell in the genetic ancestry cluster associated with self-reported Caucasian donors. Along with the approximately 620-subject first cohort, a separate validation cohort of over a hundred different subjects was used. Rather than drawing on any new phenotypic data, the later analysis identified candidate immune exposures from TCR beta sequences and the way those sequences occurred across donors. The study profiled the T cell repertoires of hundreds of subjects by immunosequencing and related them to cytomegalovirus serostatus. To decide whether each TCR beta V gene segment behaved as functional or pseudogenic, an earlier analysis of 587 of the donors relied on high-throughput TCR beta sequencing. The aim of the study was to test whether cataloging public T cell receptors could identify signatures of past pathogen exposure. A later genetic analysis used genome-wide SNP genotypes for about 65% of the roughly 670 donors, treating that subset as a discovery cohort. Donor age, sex, ethnicity and CMV serostatus were collected together with the repertoire data. Around 320 gigabases of sequencing data and approximately 93 million unique TCR sequences were included in an early release covering several hundred HLA-typed donors.

The germline V gene (reference sequence) sets CDR1 to MNHNY and CDR2 to SVGAGI. The CDR3 numbers 13 residues from cysteine through phenylalanine. The CDR3 DNA has 39 bases and is translated from base 1. V lost 6 bases and J lost 3 bases; the stretch between them is 11 bases long. What the authors observed across the whole study: Only TCR beta chains were sequenced in this cohort, and the absence of alpha or paired-chain data limited detectable features. In a later analysis, several top co-occurrence clusters were reported to appear linked to parvovirus B19, influenza, CMV and Epstein-Barr virus. A few of the identified cytomegalovirus-associated TCR beta chains were confirmed in vitro to be specific for cytomegalovirus antigens. A later analysis associated 17,000 or so TCR beta sequences with specific HLA alleles at a false discovery rate of 0.05. Sequencing depth was assumed to be roughly uniform across donors in the presence/absence analyses, though that assumption may not hold. The study listed 150 to 200 TCR beta chains as associated with cytomegalovirus. When HLA alleles, especially DR and DQ, strongly co-occurred, TCR associations were difficult to assign to individual alleles. The classifier was reported to diagnose cytomegalovirus status with high specificity and sensitivity in both the original and validation cohorts. According to a later genetic analysis, donors in an Asian-associated ancestry cluster had fewer N-insertions in productive TCRs than the approximately 670-donor mean. According to a later analysis, TCR association rates differed among HLA loci, with DRB1 alleles showing the most associated TCRs and HLA-C alleles showing the fewest. The 87-base-pair reads could not distinguish some IMGT-functional V segments, including TRBV6-2 and TRBV6-3, so those segments were excluded. Because counts were too low, around 17 rarely observed V segments, including chromosome 9 orphons, were left out of the earlier analysis of about 620 of the donors. Correlated functional status among segregating V segments might reflect linkage disequilibrium, but an unknown experimental factor could not be ruled out. In an earlier analysis of some 500 of the donors, most TCR beta V segments were observed in productive rearrangements about 90% or about 30% of the time, broadly matching IMGT annotations. Because HLA typing was unavailable for some donors at each locus, only the typed subset was used in association tests. The sequencing pipeline was judged likely to have produced a cluster of highly shared sequence variants as a technical artifact. A later genetic analysis associated a missense DCLRE1C variant with V-gene and J-gene trimming of TCR beta chains, and an independent cohort replicated the association. Most CMV-associated TCR beta chains appeared to be HLA-restricted in a later analysis, and the HLA associations seemed to be driven largely by CMV exposure. A later analysis found that HLA-associated TCR beta chains were more clonally expanded and had lower generation probabilities than equally common non-associated chains. According to the authors, the approach could potentially be generalized to other disease states and immunological phenotypes. CMV serostatus was the only immune exposure information available for the cohort. While some public TCRs were present in many individuals, most TCR sequences turned up only very rarely across donors. A further reported finding was that TCR beta sequences accurately predicted the HLA-A and HLA-B alleles for most subjects in the first cohort.

Receptor amplification or capture employed the immunoSEQ multiplex PCR assay. A mixture of 60 forward primers for TCR Vbeta segments and 13 reverse primers for TCR Jbeta segments was used in the multiplex PCR. The CDR3 region of rearranged TCR beta genes was amplified from genomic DNA by a multiplex PCR assay. Amplified TCR beta libraries were sequenced as 87-base-pair reads on the Illumina HiSeq System. As for the original processing: A later analysis counted approximately 76 million unique TCR beta chains across the approximately 700 repertoires, and roughly 11 million of these chains were shared by at least two donors. Raw reads were error-corrected and collapsed into unique sequences by a nearest-neighbor algorithm in which closely related sequences were merged to remove PCR and sequencing errors. CDR3 sequences were aligned to IMGT reference sequences to assign V, D and J gene segments. For a sequence to be retained, a match of at least six nucleotides was required to both a V gene segment and a J gene segment. Rearrangements were called productive when the CDR3 lacked stop codons and stayed in frame with V and J; all others were non-productive. Following IMGT convention, CDR3 was defined as the stretch from the second conserved V-encoded cysteine to the conserved J-encoded phenylalanine. The earlier analysis of roughly 590 of the donors excluded sequences that lacked an unambiguous match to a single V gene segment. An earlier analysis of several hundred of the donors called V segments functional above 56.7% productive rearrangements and segregating when the between-donor standard deviation exceeded 5%. A statistical classification framework was built to diagnose cytomegalovirus status from the catalog of TCR beta chain sequences. A later analysis assigned V and J genes by comparing TCR nucleotide sequences with IMGT/GENE-DB human TR gene sequences. A later analysis assigned CDR3 sequences and most-parsimonious VDJ recombination scenarios with the TCRdist pipeline. In a later analysis, each TCR beta chain was defined by its CDR3 amino acid sequence together with its V-gene family, and reads without a unique V-gene family were excluded. As a way to deal with suspected cross-contamination and a sequencing artifact, a later analysis dropped 450 to 700 nucleotide sequences that were highly shared and had low generation probability. A later analysis calculated a clonal expansion index for each public chain from normalized within-repertoire ranks of inferred template counts. In a later analysis, generation probabilities were computed with a VDJ recombination model fitted to out-of-frame rearrangements, and the resulting probabilities were checked against IGoR. A later analysis scored TCR-TCR, TCR-HLA and TCR-CMV co-occurrence with hypergeometric tests, applying a repertoire-size bias correction to TCR pairs. A later analysis estimated false discovery rates by permuting HLA or CMV assignments 20 times. In a later analysis, co-occurring TCRs were grouped with DBSCAN, and TCRdist sequence similarity was added when clustering was performed within HLA-allele-positive subsets. Repertoires with fewer than 30,000 or more than 120,000 public chains, plus five repertoires with anomalous nucleotide sharing, were excluded from co-occurrence clustering. The clones in this table, taken by TCRdb from immuneACCESS, are in-frame only. Not every clone is retained; where verified, under half of the shortfall comes from an unresolved V gene, and the cause of the rest is unknown. The V and J calls and clone size are taken from that table; D and trimming were inferred from the DNA. The sample table includes some 120,000 clones. 2% of the sample is held by the ten biggest clonotypes.

The cohort comprised fewer than 750 healthy bone marrow donors. At the time of sampling, every cohort member was nominally healthy, though immune exposures that went unrecorded were likely present. The donor was CMV seronegative and belonged to the group of several hundred seronegative cohort members. A peripheral blood sample was provided by each donor, and peripheral blood mononuclear cells were used for TCR beta sequencing. The Qiagen DNeasy Blood Extraction Kit was used to extract genomic DNA from the blood cell samples. With regard to this clone: Which antigen it targets is not known.

Material for sequencing was PBMCs. The sequence came from a woman aged 60-75 years in good health and CMV-seronegative. The rearranged segments are TRBV6-6 and TRBJ1-1; the D gene is perhaps TRBD1, on 5 matching bases. Read as DNA, the sequence is TGTGCCAGCAGGCTCACAGGCTACACTGAAGCTTTCTTT. The translation is CASRLTGYTEAFF.